This T cell receptor beta chain was obtained from a study of cytomegalovirus exposure and HLA in healthy donors. Only a few counts were recorded for this clone. PCR was performed using 60 Vbeta and 13 Jbeta primers. Data came from immunoSEQ multiplex PCR; TCRdb stores just in-frame clones and leaves some out. The data show 100,000 to 150,000 clones, 84% seen once. The length of the CDR3 is 14 residues. The germline CDR1 and CDR2 sequences are MNHNS and SASEGT. The V and J ends lost 7 bases and 0 bases respectively, with 12 bases between them. This receptor was identified in a woman in her late teens or twenties in good health and CMV-seropositive. Sample: PBMCs. This chain uses TRBV6-1 with TRBJ1-1, with a weak D call TRBD1 (5 bases). CDR3 amino acids: CASTWGGLNTEAFF. CDR3 nucleotide sequence: TGTGCCAGCACTTGGGGGGGTTTGAACACTGAAGCTTTCTTT.